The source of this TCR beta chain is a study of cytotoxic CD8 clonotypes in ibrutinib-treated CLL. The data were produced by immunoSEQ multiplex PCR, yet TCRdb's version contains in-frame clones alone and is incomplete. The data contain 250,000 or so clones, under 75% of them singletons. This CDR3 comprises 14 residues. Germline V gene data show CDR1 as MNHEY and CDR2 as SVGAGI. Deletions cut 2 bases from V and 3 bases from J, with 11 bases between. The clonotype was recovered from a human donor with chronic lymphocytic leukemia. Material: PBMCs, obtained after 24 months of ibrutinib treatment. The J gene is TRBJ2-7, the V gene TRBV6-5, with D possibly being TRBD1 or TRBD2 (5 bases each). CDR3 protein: CASSYRGPYYEQYF. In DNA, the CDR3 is TGTGCCAGCAGTTACAGGGGACCGTACTACGAGCAGTACTTC.